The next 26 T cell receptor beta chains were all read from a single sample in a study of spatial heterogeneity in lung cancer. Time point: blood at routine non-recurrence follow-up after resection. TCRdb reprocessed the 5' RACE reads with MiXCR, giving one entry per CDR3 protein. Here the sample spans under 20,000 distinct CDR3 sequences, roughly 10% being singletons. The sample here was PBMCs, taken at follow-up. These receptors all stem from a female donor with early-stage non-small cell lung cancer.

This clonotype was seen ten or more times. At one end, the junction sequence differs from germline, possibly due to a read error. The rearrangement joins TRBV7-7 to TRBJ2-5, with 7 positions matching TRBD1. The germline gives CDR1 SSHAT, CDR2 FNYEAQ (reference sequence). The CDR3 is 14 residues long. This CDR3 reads CASSLRGQGETQYF. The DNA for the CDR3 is TGTGCTAGCAGCTTAAGGGGGCAGGGGGAGACCCAGTACTTC.

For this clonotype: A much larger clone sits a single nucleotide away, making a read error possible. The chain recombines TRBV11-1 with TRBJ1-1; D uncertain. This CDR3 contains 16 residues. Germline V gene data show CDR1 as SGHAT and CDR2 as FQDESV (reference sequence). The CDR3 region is CANSLIPGSPRTEAFF. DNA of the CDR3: TGTGCCAACAGCTTGATTCCAGGTTCCCCCCGAACTGAAGCTTTCTTT. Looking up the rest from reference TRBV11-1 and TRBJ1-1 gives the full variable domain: EAEVAQSPRYKITEKSQAVAFWCDPISGHATLYWYRQILGQGPELLVQFQDESVVDDSQLPKDRFSAERLKGVDSTLKIQPAELGDSAMYLCANSLIPGSPRTEAFFGQGTRLTVV.

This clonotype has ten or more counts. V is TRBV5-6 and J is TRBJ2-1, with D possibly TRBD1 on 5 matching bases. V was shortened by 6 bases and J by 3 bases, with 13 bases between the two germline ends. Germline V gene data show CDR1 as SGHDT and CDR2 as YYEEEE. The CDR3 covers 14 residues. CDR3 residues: CASTGTGHYNEQFF. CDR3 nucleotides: TGTGCCAGCACCGGTACAGGTCACTACAATGAGCAGTTCTTC.

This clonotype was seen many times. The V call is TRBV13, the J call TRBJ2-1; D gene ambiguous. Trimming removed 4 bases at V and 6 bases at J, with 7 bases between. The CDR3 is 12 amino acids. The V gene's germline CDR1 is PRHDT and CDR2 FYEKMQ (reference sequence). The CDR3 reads CASSSPGNEQFF. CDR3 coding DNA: TGTGCCAGCAGCTCCCCCGGCAATGAGCAGTTCTTC.

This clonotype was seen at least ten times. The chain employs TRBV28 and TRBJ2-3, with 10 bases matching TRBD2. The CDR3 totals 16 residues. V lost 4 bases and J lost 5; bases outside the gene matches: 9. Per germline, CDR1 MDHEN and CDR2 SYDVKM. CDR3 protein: CASSSPPSGSGDTQYF. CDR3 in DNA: TGTGCCAGCAGTTCCCCCCCTAGCGGGAGTGGAGATACGCAGTATTTT.

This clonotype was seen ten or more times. The CDR3: CASSLGPKLARTDTQYF. CDR3 nucleotide sequence: TGTGCCAGCAGCTTAGGCCCCAAACTAGCTCGCACAGATACGCAGTATTTT. The genes are TRBV7-2 and TRBJ2-3; D may be TRBD2 (6 bases). CDR3 size: 17 residues. Trimming removed 1 base from V and 1 base from J, with 15 bases in between. Germline CDR1 and CDR2: SGHTA and FQGNSA.

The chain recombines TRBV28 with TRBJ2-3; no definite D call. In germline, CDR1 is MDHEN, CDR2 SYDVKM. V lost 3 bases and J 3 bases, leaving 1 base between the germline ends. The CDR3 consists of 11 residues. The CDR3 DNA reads TGTGCCAGCAGTTTTACAGATACGCAGTATTTT. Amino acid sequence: CASSFTDTQYF.

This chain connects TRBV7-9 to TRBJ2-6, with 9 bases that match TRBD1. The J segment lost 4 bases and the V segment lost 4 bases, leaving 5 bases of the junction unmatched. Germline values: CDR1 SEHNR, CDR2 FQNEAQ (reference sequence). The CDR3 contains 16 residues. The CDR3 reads CASSSTQGAGANVLTF. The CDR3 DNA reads TGTGCCAGCAGCTCCACACAGGGGGCCGGGGCCAACGTCCTGACTTTC.

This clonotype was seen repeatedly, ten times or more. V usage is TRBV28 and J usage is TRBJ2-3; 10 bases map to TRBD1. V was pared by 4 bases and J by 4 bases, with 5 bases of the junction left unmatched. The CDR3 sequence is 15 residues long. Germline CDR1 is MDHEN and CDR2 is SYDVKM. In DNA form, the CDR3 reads TGTGCCAGCAGTTCTTCCGGGACAGGGGCAGATACGCAGTATTTT. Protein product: CASSSSGTGADTQYF.

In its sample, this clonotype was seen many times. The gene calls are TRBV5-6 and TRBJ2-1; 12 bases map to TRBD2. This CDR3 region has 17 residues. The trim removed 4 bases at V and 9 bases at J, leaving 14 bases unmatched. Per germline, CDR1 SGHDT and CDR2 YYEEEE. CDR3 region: CASSGIGTSGPRGEQFF. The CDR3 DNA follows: TGTGCCAGCAGCGGGATCGGGACTAGCGGGCCGAGGGGTGAGCAGTTCTTC. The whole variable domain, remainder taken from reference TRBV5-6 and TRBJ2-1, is DAGVTQSPTHLIKTRGQQVTLRCSPKSGHDTVSWYQQALGQGPQFIFQYYEEEERQRGNFPDRFSGHQFPNYSSELNVNALLLGDSALYLCASSGIGTSGPRGEQFFGPGTRLTVL.

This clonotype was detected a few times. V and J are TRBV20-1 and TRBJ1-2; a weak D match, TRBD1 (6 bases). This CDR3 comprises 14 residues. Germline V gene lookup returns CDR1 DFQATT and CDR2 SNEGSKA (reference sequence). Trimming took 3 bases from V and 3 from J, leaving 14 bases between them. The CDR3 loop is CSASAGAMDYGYTF. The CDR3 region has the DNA TGCAGTGCTAGTGCGGGGGCGATGGACTATGGCTACACCTTC.

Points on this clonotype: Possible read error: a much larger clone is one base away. CDR3 residues: CASSLSRPGNTIYF. As DNA, the CDR3 is TGTGCCAGCAGCTTATCAAGGCCAGGAAACACCATATATTTT. V is TRBV7-2 and J is TRBJ1-3; the D is unclear. CDR3 length: 14 amino acids. V lost 2 bases and J 4 bases, leaving 9 bases between the germline ends. The germline CDR1 and CDR2 sequences are SGHTA and FQGNSA.

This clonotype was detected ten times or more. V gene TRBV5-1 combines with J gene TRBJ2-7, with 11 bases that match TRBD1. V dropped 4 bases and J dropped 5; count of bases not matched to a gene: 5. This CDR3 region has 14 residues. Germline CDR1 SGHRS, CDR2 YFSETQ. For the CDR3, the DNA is TGCGCCAGCAGCCCTGGACAGGGGGCGCACGAGCAGTACTTC. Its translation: CASSPGQGAHEQYF.

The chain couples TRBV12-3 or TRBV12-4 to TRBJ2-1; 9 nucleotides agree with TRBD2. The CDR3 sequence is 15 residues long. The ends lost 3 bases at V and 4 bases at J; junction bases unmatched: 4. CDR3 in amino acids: CASSLGTSFYNEQFF. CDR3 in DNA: TGTGCCAGCAGTTTGGGGACTAGCTTTTACAATGAGCAGTTCTTC.

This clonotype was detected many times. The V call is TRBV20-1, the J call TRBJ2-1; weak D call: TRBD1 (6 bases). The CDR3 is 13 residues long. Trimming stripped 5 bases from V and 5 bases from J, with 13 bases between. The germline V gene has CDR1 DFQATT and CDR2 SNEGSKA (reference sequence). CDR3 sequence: CSAGGVQDNEQFF. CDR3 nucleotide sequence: TGCAGTGCTGGGGGCGTTCAGGACAATGAGCAGTTCTTC.

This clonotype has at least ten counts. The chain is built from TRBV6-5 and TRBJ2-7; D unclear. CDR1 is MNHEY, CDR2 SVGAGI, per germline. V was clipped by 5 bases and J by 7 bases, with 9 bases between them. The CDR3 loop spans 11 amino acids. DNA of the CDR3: TGTGCCAGCAGTAACCTGGGGGAGCAGTACTTC. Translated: CASSNLGEQYF.

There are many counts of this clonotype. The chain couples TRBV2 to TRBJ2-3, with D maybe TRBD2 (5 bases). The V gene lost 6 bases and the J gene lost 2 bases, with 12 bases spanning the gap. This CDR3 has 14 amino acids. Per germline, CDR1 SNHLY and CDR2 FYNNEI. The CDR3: CASRKSGLTDTQYF. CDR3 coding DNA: TGTGCCAGCAGAAAGAGCGGTCTCACAGATACGCAGTATTTT.

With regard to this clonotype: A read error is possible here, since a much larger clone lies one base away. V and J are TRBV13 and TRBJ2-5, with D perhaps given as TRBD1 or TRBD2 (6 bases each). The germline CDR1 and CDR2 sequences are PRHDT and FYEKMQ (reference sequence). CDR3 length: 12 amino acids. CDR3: CAAPRGRETRYF. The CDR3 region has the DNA TGTGCCGCCCCTCGGGGGCGCGAGACCCGGTACTTC.

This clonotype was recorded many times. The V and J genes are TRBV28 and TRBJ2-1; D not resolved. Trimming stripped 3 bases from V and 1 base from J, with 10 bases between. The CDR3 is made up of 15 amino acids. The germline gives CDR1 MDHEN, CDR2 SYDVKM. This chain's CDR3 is CASSFNSPSYNEQFF. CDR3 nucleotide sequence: TGTGCCAGCAGTTTCAACTCCCCTTCCTACAATGAGCAGTTCTTC.

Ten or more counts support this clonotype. CDR3 residues: CSARAPSNQPQHF. In DNA form, the CDR3 reads TGCAGTGCTAGAGCTCCTAGCAATCAGCCCCAGCATTTT. The rearrangement links TRBV20-1 to TRBJ1-5, with D unclear. The V end was cut by 1 base, the J end by 0 bases, with 4 bases between. Germline-derived CDR1 and CDR2 are DFQATT and SNEGSKA (reference sequence). The CDR3 runs to 13 residues.

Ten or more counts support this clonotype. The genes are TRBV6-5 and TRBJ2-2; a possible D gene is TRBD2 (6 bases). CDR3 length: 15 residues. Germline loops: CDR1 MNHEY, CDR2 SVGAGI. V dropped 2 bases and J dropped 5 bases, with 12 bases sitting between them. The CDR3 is CASSYASARTGELFF. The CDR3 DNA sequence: TGTGCCAGCAGTTACGCTAGCGCGAGGACCGGGGAGCTGTTTTTT.

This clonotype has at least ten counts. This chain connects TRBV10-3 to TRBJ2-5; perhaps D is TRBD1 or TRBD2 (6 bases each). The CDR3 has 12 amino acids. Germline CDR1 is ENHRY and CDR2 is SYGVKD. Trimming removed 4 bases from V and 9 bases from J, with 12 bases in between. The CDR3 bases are TGTGCCATCAGTGGGGGGGCGGGGCCCCAGTACTTC. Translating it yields CAISGGAGPQYF.

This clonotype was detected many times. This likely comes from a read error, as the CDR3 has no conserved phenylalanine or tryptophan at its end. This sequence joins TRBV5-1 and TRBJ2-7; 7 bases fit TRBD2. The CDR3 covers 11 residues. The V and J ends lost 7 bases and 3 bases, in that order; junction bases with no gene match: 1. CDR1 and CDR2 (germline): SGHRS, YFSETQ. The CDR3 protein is CASGEGYEQYL. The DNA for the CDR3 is TGCGCCAGCGGGGAGGGCTACGAGCAGTACCTC.

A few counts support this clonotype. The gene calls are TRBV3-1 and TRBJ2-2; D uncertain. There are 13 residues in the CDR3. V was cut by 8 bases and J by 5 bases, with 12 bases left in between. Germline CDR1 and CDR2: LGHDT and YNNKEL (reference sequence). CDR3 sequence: CASHFLSTGELFF. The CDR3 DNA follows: TGTGCCAGCCATTTCTTAAGTACCGGGGAGCTGTTTTTT.

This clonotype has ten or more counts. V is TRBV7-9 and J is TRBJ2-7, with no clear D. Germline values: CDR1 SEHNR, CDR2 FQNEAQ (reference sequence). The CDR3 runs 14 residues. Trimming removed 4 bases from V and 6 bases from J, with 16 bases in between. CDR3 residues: CASSSNVADGEQYF. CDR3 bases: TGTGCCAGCAGCTCCAACGTGGCAGACGGCGAGCAGTACTTC.

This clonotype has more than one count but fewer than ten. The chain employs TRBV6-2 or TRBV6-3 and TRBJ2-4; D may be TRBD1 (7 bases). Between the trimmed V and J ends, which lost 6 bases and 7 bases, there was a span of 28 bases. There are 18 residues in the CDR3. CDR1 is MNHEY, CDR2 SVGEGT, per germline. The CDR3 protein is CASSSSRGAGGYSNIQYF. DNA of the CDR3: TGTGCCAGCAGCTCCTCACGTGGGGCAGGGGGGTATAGTAACATTCAGTACTTC.